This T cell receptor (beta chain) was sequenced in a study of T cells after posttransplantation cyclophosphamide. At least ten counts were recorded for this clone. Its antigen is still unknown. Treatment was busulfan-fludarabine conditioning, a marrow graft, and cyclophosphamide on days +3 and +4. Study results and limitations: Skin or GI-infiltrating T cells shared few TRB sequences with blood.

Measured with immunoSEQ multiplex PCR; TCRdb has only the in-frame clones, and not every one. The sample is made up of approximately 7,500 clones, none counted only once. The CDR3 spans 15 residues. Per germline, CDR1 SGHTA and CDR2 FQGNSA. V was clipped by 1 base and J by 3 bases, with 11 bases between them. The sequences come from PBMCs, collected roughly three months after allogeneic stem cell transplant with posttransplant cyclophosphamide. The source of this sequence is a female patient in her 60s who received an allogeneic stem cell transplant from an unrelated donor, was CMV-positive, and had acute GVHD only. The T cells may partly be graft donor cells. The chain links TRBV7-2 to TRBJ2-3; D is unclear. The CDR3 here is CASSLVSEPTDTQYF. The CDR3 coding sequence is TGTGCCAGCAGCTTAGTAAGCGAGCCGACAGATACGCAGTATTTT.